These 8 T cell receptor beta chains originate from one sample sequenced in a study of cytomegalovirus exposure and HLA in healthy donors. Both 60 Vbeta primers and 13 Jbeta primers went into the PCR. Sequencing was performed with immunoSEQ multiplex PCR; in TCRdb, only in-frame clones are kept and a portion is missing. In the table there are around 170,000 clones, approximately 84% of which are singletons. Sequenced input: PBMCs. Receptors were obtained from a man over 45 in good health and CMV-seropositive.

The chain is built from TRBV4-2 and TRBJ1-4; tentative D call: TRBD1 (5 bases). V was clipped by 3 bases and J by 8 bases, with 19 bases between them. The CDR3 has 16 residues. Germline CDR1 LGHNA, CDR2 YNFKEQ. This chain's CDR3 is CASSQIGAGGGEKLFF. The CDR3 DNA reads TGTGCCAGCAGCCAGATAGGGGCGGGGGGTGGCGAAAAACTGTTTTTT.

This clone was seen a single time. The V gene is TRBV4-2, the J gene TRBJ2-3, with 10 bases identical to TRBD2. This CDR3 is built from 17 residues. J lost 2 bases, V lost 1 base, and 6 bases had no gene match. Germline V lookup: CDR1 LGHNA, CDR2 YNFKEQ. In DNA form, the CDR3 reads TGTGCCAGCAGCCAAGTTTCGCTAGCGGGGGACACAGATACGCAGTATTTT. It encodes CASSQVSLAGDTDTQYF.

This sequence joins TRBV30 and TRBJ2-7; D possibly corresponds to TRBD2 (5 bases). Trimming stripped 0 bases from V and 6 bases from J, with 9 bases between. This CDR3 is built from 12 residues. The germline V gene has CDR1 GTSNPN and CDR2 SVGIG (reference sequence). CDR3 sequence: CAWSVLGFEQYF. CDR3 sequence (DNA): TGTGCCTGGAGTGTACTAGGGTTCGAGCAGTACTTC.

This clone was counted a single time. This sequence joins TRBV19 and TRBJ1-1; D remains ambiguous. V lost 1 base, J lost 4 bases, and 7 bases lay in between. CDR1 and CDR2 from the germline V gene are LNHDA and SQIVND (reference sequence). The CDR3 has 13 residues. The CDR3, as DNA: TGTGCCAGTAGTATAGGCGCCGTCACTGAAGCTTTCTTT. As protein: CASSIGAVTEAFF.

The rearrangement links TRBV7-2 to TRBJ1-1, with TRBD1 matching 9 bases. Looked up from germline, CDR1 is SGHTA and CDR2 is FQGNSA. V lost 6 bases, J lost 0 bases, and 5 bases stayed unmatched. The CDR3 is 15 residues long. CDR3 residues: CASRFGTGLNTEAFF. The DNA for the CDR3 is TGTGCCAGCAGATTCGGGACAGGGCTGAACACTGAAGCTTTCTTT.

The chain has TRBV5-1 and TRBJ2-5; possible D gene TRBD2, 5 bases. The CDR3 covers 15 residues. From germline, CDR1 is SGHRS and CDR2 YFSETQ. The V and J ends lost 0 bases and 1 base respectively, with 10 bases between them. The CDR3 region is CASSLAVAGQETQYF. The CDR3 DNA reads TGCGCCAGCAGCTTGGCAGTCGCGGGCCAAGAGACCCAGTACTTC.

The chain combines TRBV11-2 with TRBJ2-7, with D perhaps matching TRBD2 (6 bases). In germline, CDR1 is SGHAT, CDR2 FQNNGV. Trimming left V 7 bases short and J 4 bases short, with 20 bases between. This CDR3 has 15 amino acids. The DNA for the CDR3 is TGTGCCAGCAACCTCATGCCGGGACTCGAATACGAGCAGTACTTC. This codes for CASNLMPGLEYEQYF.

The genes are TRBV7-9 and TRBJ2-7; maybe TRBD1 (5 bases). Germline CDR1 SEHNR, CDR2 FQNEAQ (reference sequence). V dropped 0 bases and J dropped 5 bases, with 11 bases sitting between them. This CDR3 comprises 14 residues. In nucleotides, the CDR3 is TGTGCCAGCAGCTTAGCCAGGGTTGTAAACGAGCAGTACTTC. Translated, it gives CASSLARVVNEQYF. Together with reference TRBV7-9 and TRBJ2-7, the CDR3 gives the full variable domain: DTGVSQNPRHKITKRGQNVTFRCDPISEHNRLYWYRQTLGQGPEFLTYFQNEAQLEKSRLLSDRFSAERPKGSFSTLEIQRTEQGDSAMYLCASSLARVVNEQYFGPGTRLTVT.